This paragraph reports one T cell receptor beta chain. This receptor's antigen is unknown. Base quality data are lacking; no much larger clone is found one base away. This specimen comes from a study of blood T cells in healthy people across ages (dated by TCRdb to about 2015). Regarding the complete study: In model experiments, roughly one uniquely barcoded TCR beta cDNA molecule per two T cells was captured by template switching. To avoid experimental bias, donors of different ages were spread randomly across the sequencing lanes. Four age groups were formed from the donors: young (average roughly 15 years), middle-aged (around 40), aged (around 68) and long-lived (around 82). The study measured age-related changes in TCR beta repertoire diversity using deep sequencing normalized with unique cDNA molecular identifiers. The study analyzed two additional independent replicas of 1 million unique cDNA reads from the same blood draw for two donors, one aged 18 to 30 and one aged 80 or older.

The donors were some 39 Caucasian individuals from Russia, aged 6 to 90 years, who were systemically healthy. About 9.8 milliliters of peripheral blood were drawn from each donor into EDTA-treated Vacutainer tubes. Ficoll-Paque density-gradient centrifugation was used to isolate PBMCs, with at least 6.5 million per sample. Trizol reagent was used to extract total RNA from the PBMCs, yielding at least 5 micrograms per sample. Naive CD45RAhigh/CD27high T cell percentages were measured by flow cytometry on a PBMC aliquot from every donor. General study outcomes and caveats: Compared with the aged group, the long-lived group had more naive CD4+ T cells, fewer expanded clones and increased TCR diversity, a pattern suggesting age selection. Because donor CMV infection status was unknown, age-related changes in expanded clonotypes were potentially confounded. Estimates of total diversity based on one million sequenced T cells were considered lower bounds and underestimates. There was a strong correlation between observed TCR beta diversity and the percentage of naive T cells measured by flow cytometry. Observed TCR beta diversity per million T cells fell roughly linearly with age, and a significant reduction was already apparent by age around 36. Because profiling used bulk unsorted PBMCs, naive and antigen-experienced compartments could not be compared conclusively.

Receptor amplification or capture employed 5' RACE. Sequencing instrument: Illumina HiSeq 2500. A second 7 to 11 cycle PCR used a sample-barcoded 5' primer and a J-beta primer mix. A unique molecular identifier was introduced onto each TCR beta cDNA molecule by a template-switch 5' adaptor carrying 12 random nucleotides. At least 2.5 million CDR3-containing paired-end reads were obtained from each sample. The Mint cDNA synthesis kit, primed by a TRBC-specific oligonucleotide, was used to synthesize first-strand cDNA from all RNA. All cDNA was treated with uracil-DNA glycosylase and then went through a first 18-cycle PCR with the universal primers M1SS and BC2_uni_R. The authors' analysis ran thus. Normalization of each sample was performed by random selection of 1 million high-quality reads, each carrying a distinct molecular identifier. Instead of being binned into consensus sequences, reads with shared molecular identifiers were discarded. MiTCR, run with a Q25 quality threshold and the strictest error-elimination algorithm, handled CDR3 identification, clonotype clustering and error correction. Lower-bound total TCR beta diversity was estimated with a nonparametric unseen species model using Euler transformation. TCRdb reworked the public reads: Q25 trimming with fastp, MiXCR clone assembly, productive beta chains retained. Every CDR3 protein is listed once, alongside the most common genes and DNA of its rows. The V and J calls and clone size come from TCRdb's table, not from the authors' own analysis. In all, the sample holds 2 million or so distinct CDR3 sequences, and less than 50% of those were seen once. Over 2% of the sample comes from the top ten.

Taken from cysteine to phenylalanine, the CDR3 has 16 residues. CDR3 DNA only is kept here, 48 bases in frame from base 1. CDR1 and CDR2, looked up from the germline V gene, are SQVTM and ANQGSEA. V is pruned by 4 bases and J by 3 bases, leaving 11 bases of the junction without a gene match. The sequence derives from a woman in her thirties or forties in good health. The sequenced sample consisted of blood. The rearranged chain carries TRBV29-1 and TRBJ2-5; TRBD2 matches 10 bases in the middle. For the CDR3, the sequence is CSVAPGLALWEETQYF. Read as DNA, the sequence is TGCAGCGTTGCACCGGGACTAGCGTTATGGGAAGAGACCCAGTACTTC.